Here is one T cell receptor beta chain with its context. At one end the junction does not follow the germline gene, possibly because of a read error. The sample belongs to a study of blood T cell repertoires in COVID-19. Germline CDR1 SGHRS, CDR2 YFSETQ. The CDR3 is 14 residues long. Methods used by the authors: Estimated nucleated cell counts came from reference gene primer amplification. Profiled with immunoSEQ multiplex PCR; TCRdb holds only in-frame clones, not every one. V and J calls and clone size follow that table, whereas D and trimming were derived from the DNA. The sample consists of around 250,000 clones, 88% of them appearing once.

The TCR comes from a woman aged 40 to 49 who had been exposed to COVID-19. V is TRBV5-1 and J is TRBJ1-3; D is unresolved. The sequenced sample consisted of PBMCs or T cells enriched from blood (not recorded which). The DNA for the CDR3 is TGTGCCAGCAGCTTGGATGGTGGCGGAAACACCATATATTTT. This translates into CASSLDGGGNTIYF.